The present TCR beta chain was sequenced within a study of identical twins. Points from the study as a whole: Fewer insertions marked abundant cord blood beta clonotypes; young adult naive trended weakly, memory not at all. Out-of-frame alpha sequences common to twins exhibited a surplus of low generation probability.

A template switching step contributed a universal primer site, while unique molecular identifiers were present in the cDNA. TCRdb re-analysed the 5' RACE reads in MiXCR, keeping a single row per CDR3 protein. Here the sample spans approximately 700,000 distinct CDR3 sequences, 6% to 6.5% being singletons. This clonotype was seen only a few times. Its antigen is as yet unknown. Source material: naive T cells sorted from blood. The TCR comes from a man between 18 and 29 years old in good health.

In DNA, the CDR3 is TGTGCCAGCAGTTACACCTGGGACGGCACCCCTACAGATACGCAGTATTTT. It is translated as CASSYTWDGTPTDTQYF. The rearrangement links TRBV6-2 or TRBV6-3 to TRBJ2-3; D possibly uses TRBD1 or TRBD2 (5 bases each). This CDR3 has 17 residues. The germline V gene has CDR1 MNHEY and CDR2 SVGEGT. The V gene lost 2 bases and the J gene lost 3 bases, with 18 bases spanning the gap.